The 21 T cell receptor beta chains in this list originate from one sample, sequenced in a study of blood T cell repertoires in COVID-19. Using immunoSEQ multiplex PCR, the repertoire was profiled, and TCRdb retains in-frame clones only, with some absent. Of under 150,000 clones in the sample, over 80% were seen once. Sequences were obtained from peripheral blood. The source is a man aged 45-60 years with active COVID-19.

V and J are TRBV4-1 and TRBJ2-3, with 7 bases that match TRBD1. V dropped 1 base and J dropped 2; count of bases not matched to a gene: 6. The CDR3 consists of 16 residues. Germline V gene lookup returns CDR1 MGHRA and CDR2 YSYEKL. The CDR3 is CASSQGGQANTDTQYF. CDR3 coding DNA: TGCGCCAGCAGCCAAGGAGGACAGGCCAACACAGATACGCAGTATTTT.

The chain combines TRBV18 with TRBJ1-6; no firm D call. This CDR3 has 13 amino acids. V lost 6 bases to trimming and J lost 11 bases, with 14 bases between them. In germline, CDR1 is KGHSH, CDR2 LQKENI. The CDR3 sequence is CASSREARTPLHF. The CDR3 DNA sequence: TGTGCCAGCTCCCGGGAGGCCCGGACACCCCTCCACTTT.

This chain connects TRBV12-3 or TRBV12-4 to TRBJ2-7, with TRBD1 matching 9 bases. The CDR3 runs to 13 residues. Trimming removed 6 bases from V and 1 base from J; junction bases left unmatched: 1. The CDR3 bases are TGTGCCAGCAGGGGACAGGGATCCTACGAGCAGTACTTC. Protein product: CASRGQGSYEQYF.

V usage is TRBV6-5 and J usage is TRBJ2-2, with TRBD2 matching over 7 bases. Germline values: CDR1 MNHEY, CDR2 SVGAGI. The J segment lost 1 base and the V segment lost 10 bases, leaving 3 bases of the junction unmatched. This CDR3 has 13 amino acids. The DNA for the CDR3 is TGTGCCACTAGCGGACGGAACACCGGGGAGCTGTTTTTT. This sequence encodes CATSGRNTGELFF.

The chain carries TRBV5-1 and TRBJ1-4, with 11 bases aligning to TRBD1. This CDR3 contains 15 residues. CDR1 and CDR2 (germline): SGHRS, YFSETQ. With 3 bases clipped from V and 7 bases from J, the junction kept 5 bases outside the gene matches. The CDR3: CASSSGTGGGEKLFF. CDR3 in DNA: TGCGCCAGCAGCTCCGGGACAGGGGGAGGTGAAAAACTGTTTTTT. Based on the CDR3 plus reference TRBV5-1 and TRBJ1-4, the full variable domain is KAGVTQTPRYLIKTRGQQVTLSCSPISGHRSVSWYQQTPGQGLQFLFEYFSETQRNKGNFPGRFSGRQFSNSRSEMNVSTLELGDSALYLCASSSGTGGGEKLFFGSGTQLSVL.

In this sample, this clone turned up a few times. The V gene is TRBV6-2 or TRBV6-3, the J gene TRBJ1-5, with TRBD1 matching over 7 bases. Trimming cost V 5 bases and J 2 bases; bases outside gene matches: 12. The germline V gene encodes CDR1 MNHEY and CDR2 SVGEGT. The CDR3 is 17 amino acids. The CDR3 coding sequence is TGTGCCAGCAGTGGCTTCCAGACAGGGTCGGGCAATCAGCCCCAGCATTTT. It translates to CASSGFQTGSGNQPQHF.

The V call is TRBV30, the J call TRBJ1-5, with 10 positions matching TRBD1. The CDR3 extends over 14 amino acids. CDR1 is GTSNPN, CDR2 SVGIG, per germline (reference sequence). With V trimmed by 3 bases and J by 6 bases, 5 bases remained unmatched. CDR3 protein: CAWRGTGAGQPQHF. The CDR3 DNA sequence: TGTGCCTGGAGGGGGACAGGGGCTGGTCAGCCCCAGCATTTT.

This clone was recorded only once. J is TRBJ2-1 and V is TRBV6-5; a weak D match, TRBD2 (6 bases). This CDR3 comprises 15 residues. V was trimmed by 4 bases and J by 6 bases, leaving 16 bases between them. CDR1 MNHEY and CDR2 SVGAGI come from the germline V gene. This CDR3 is CASSSRQVGGNEQFF. As DNA, the CDR3 is TGTGCCAGCAGTTCAAGACAAGTGGGGGGCAATGAGCAGTTCTTC.

This rearrangement joins TRBV9 to TRBJ2-7; possible D gene TRBD1, 5 bases. This CDR3 spans 14 amino acids. CDR1 is SGDLS, CDR2 YYNGEE, per germline. V was shortened by 0 bases and J by 5 bases, with 12 bases between the two germline ends. DNA of the CDR3: TGTGCCAGCAGCGTAGCGGTTAAAGGGGACGAGCAGTACTTC. It translates to CASSVAVKGDEQYF.

This chain joins TRBV7-8 and TRBJ1-3; D call uncertain. Germline V gene sequence: CDR1 SGHVS, CDR2 FQNEAQ. The CDR3 length is 14 residues. V shed 4 bases and J shed 0 bases, with 7 bases lying between them. The CDR3 DNA reads TGTGCCAGCAGCTCTGACATCTCTGGAAACACCATATATTTT. Amino acid sequence: CASSSDISGNTIYF. The full variable domain, its missing parts supplied by reference TRBV7-8 and TRBJ1-3, is GAGVSQSPRYKVAKRGQDVALRCDPISGHVSLFWYQQALGQGPEFLTYFQNEAQLDKSGLPSDRFFAERPEGSVSTLKIQRTQQEDSAVYLCASSSDISGNTIYFGEGSWLTVV.

This chain uses TRBV5-6 with TRBJ2-7, with D possibly TRBD2 on 5 matching bases. V lost 5 bases to trimming and J lost 2 bases, with 11 bases between them. Germline values: CDR1 SGHDT, CDR2 YYEEEE. The CDR3 extends over 13 amino acids. The CDR3 spells CASSPGVTYEQYF. The CDR3 nucleotides read TGTGCCAGCAGTCCCGGGGTTACCTACGAGCAGTACTTC. Based on the CDR3 plus reference TRBV5-6 and TRBJ2-7, the full variable domain is DAGVTQSPTHLIKTRGQQVTLRCSPKSGHDTVSWYQQALGQGPQFIFQYYEEEERQRGNFPDRFSGHQFPNYSSELNVNALLLGDSALYLCASSPGVTYEQYFGPGTRLTVT.

V usage is TRBV3-1 (or the pseudogene TRBV3-2) and J usage is TRBJ1-1, with D uncertain. V lost 1 base and J 6 bases, leaving 9 bases between the germline ends. The CDR3 totals 13 residues. Germline assignment: CDR1 LGHDT and CDR2 YNNKEL (reference sequence). The CDR3 DNA reads TGTGCCAGCAGCCAAGGAGGTTGGGCTGAAGCTTTCTTT. It encodes CASSQGGWAEAFF.

The chain joins TRBV3-1 (or the pseudogene TRBV3-2) to TRBJ2-1, with D unresolved. From germline, CDR1 is LGHDT and CDR2 YNNKEL (reference sequence). V lost 3 bases and J 11 bases, leaving 8 bases between the germline ends. CDR3 length equals 11 residues. CDR3: CASSQSLKQFF. The CDR3 coding sequence is TGTGCCAGCAGCCAGAGTTTGAAGCAGTTCTTC.

The chain combines TRBV30 with TRBJ2-7; tentatively, D is TRBD1 (5 bases). The CDR3 sequence is 15 residues long. Deletions cut 4 bases from V and 8 bases from J, with 24 bases between. The germline V gene has CDR1 GTSNPN and CDR2 SVGIG (reference sequence). The CDR3 coding sequence is TGTGCCTGGACGGGTAGGGGCGGCCTCTACGATAAGCAGTACTTC. As protein: CAWTGRGGLYDKQYF.

The chain has TRBV19 and TRBJ2-7; TRBD2 agrees at 11 bases. Germline CDR1 LNHDA, CDR2 SQIVND (reference sequence). V lost 6 bases, J lost 0 bases, and 4 bases stayed unmatched. The CDR3 consists of 15 residues. The CDR3 DNA sequence: TGTGCCAGTAGCATGGGACTAGCGGTCTCCTACGAGCAGTACTTC. Amino acid sequence: CASSMGLAVSYEQYF. The variable domain in full, with the rest retrieved from reference TRBV19 and TRBJ2-7, is DGGITQSPKYLFRKEGQNVTLSCEQNLNHDAMYWYRQDPGQGLRLIYYSQIVNDFQKGDIAEGYSVSREKKESFPLTVTSAQKNPTAFYLCASSMGLAVSYEQYFGPGTRLTVT.

This chain connects TRBV6-5 to TRBJ1-1; D is unclear. Trimming took 7 bases from V and 1 from J, leaving 13 bases between them. The CDR3 has 14 residues. Germline V gives CDR1 MNHEY, CDR2 SVGAGI. The CDR3 DNA is TGTGCCAGCACCCTGGTTGCGGGGAACACTGAAGCTTTCTTT. Protein: CASTLVAGNTEAFF.

The chain combines TRBV4-1 with TRBJ2-7; 8 nucleotides align to TRBD2. Per germline, CDR1 MGHRA and CDR2 YSYEKL. This CDR3 spans 13 amino acids. With 2 bases clipped from V and 3 bases from J, the junction kept 0 bases outside the gene matches. The CDR3, as DNA: TGCGCCAGCAGCCAAACTAGCGGCTACGAGCAGTACTTC. It is translated as CASSQTSGYEQYF.

CDR3 DNA: TGCAGTGCTAGTGAGGGGGGCTACGAGCAGTACTTC. Amino acid sequence: CSASEGGYEQYF. This chain links TRBV20-1 with TRBJ2-7; D tentatively fits TRBD1 or TRBD2 (6 bases each). V lost 3 bases and J 3 bases, leaving 9 bases between the germline ends. Germline loops: CDR1 DFQATT, CDR2 SNEGSKA (reference sequence). The CDR3 covers 12 residues.

The V gene is TRBV27, the J gene TRBJ2-2; D remains ambiguous. Trimming took off 3 bases at V and 4 bases at J, with 15 bases between the two ends. This CDR3 contains 16 residues. CDR1 and CDR2 from the germline V gene are MNHEY and SMNVEV (reference sequence). CDR3 coding DNA: TGTGCCAGCAGTTTCTCCCCTATATTCACCACCGGGGAGCTGTTTTTT. Translated: CASSFSPIFTTGELFF.

In its sample, this clone was seen once. The genes are TRBV6-5 and TRBJ1-1; no firm D call. V dropped 6 bases and J dropped 5 bases, with 10 bases sitting between them. Germline values: CDR1 MNHEY, CDR2 SVGAGI. The CDR3 sequence is 12 residues long. The CDR3 DNA reads TGTGCCAGCAGCCCAGGTATAACTGAAGCTTTCTTT. It specifies CASSPGITEAFF.

The J gene is TRBJ1-1, the V gene TRBV15; 9 nucleotides align to TRBD1. Losses at the gene ends were 5 bases for V and 0 bases for J; bases not matched to a gene: 16. Looked up from germline, CDR1 is LNHNV and CDR2 is YYDKDF (reference sequence). This CDR3 is built from 19 residues. The CDR3 loop reads CATSGTWWDRVGMNTEAFF. In DNA form, the CDR3 reads TGTGCCACCAGCGGTACTTGGTGGGACAGGGTGGGCATGAACACTGAAGCTTTCTTT.